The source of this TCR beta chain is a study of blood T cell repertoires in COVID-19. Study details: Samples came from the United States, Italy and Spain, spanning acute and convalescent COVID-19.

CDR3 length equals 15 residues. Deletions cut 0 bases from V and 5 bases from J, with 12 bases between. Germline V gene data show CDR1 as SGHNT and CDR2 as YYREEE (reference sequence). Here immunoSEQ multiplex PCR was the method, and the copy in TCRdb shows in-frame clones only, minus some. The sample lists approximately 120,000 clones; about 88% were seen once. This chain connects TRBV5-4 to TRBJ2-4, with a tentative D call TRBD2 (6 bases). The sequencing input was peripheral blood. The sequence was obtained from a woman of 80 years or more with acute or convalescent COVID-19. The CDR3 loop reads CASSLGGAPENIQYF. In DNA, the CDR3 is TGTGCCAGCAGCTTGGGCGGGGCCCCCGAAAACATTCAGTACTTC.